This TCR beta chain was recorded in a study of blood T cells in healthy people across ages. Findings and limits, study-wide: Donor CMV status was unknown, possibly confounding expanded clonotype changes. The unsorted PBMCs prevented any conclusive comparison of naive versus antigen-experienced cells.

In regard to this clonotype: Its cognate antigen is unknown.

The CDR3 covers 14 residues. V was clipped by 5 bases and J by 8 bases; unmatched bases: 6. Per germline, CDR1 DFQATT and CDR2 SNEGSKA (reference sequence). A second roughly 6 to 11 cycle PCR used barcoded and J-beta primers. MiXCR, applied by TCRdb to the 5' RACE reads, yields one record per CDR3 protein. The table has roughly 1 million distinct CDR3 sequences, roughly 24% seen once. These same records also appear under a second study, on T cells of mothers and their children.

The sequenced sample consisted of blood. The chain joins TRBV20-1 to TRBJ2-1; 13 bases match TRBD2. The sequence came from a girl aged 2 to 9 in good health. The chain's CDR3 is CSAGTSGKPDEQFF. CDR3 sequence (DNA): TGCAGTGCTGGGACTAGCGGGAAACCCGATGAGCAGTTCTTC.